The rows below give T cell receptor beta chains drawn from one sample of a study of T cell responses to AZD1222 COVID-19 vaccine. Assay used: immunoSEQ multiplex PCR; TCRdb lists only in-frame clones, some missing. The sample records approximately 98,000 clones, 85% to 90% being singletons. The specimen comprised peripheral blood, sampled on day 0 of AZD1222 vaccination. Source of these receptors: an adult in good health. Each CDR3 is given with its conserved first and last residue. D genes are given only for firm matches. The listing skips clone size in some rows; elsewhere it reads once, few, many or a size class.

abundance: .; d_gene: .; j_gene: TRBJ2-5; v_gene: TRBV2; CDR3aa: CASGGQQETQYF; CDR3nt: TGTGCCAGCGGGGGACAACAAGAGACCCAGTACTTC
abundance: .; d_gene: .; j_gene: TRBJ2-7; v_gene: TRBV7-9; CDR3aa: CASSLAGGPGEQYF; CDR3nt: TGTGCCAGCAGCTTAGCGGGGGGGCCAGGCGAGCAGTACTTC
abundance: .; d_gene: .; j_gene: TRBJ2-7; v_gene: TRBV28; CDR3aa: CASTAGTYEQYF; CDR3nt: TGTGCCAGCACGGCCGGGACCTACGAGCAGTACTTC
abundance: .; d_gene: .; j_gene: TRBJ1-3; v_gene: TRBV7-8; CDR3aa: CASSFATGSSGNTIYF; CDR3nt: TGTGCCAGCAGCTTCGCTACCGGAAGCTCTGGAAACACCATATATTTT
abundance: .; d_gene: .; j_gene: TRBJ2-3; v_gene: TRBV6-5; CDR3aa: CASSPLDGGQQYF; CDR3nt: TGTGCCAGCAGCCCCCTTGACGGGGGGCAGCAGTATTTT
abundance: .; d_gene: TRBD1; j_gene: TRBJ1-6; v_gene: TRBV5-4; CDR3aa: CASSSTGDRNSPLHF; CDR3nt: TGTGCCAGCAGCTCCACAGGGGACCGTAATTCACCCCTCCACTTT
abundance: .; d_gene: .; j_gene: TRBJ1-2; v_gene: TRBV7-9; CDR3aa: CASSLRGGTNYGYTF; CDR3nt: TGTGCCAGCAGCTTGCGCGGCGGTACTAACTATGGCTACACCTTC
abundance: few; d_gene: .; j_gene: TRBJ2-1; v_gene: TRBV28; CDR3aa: CASSLNPSDNEQFF; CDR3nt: TGTGCCAGCAGTTTAAACCCTAGCGACAATGAGCAGTTCTTC
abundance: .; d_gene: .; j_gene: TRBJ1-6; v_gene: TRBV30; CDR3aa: CAWSLAGSSYNSPLHF; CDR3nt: TGTGCCTGGAGTTTGGCAGGGAGCTCCTATAATTCACCCCTCCACTTT
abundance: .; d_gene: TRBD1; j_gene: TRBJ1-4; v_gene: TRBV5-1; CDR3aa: CASSFGQANEKLFF; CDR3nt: TGCGCCAGCAGCTTCGGACAGGCCAATGAAAAACTGTTTTTT
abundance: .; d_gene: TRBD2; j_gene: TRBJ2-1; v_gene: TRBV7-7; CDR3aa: CASSRGLAGGPVDEQFF; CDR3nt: TGTGCCAGCAGCCGAGGACTAGCGGGGGGGCCGGTCGATGAGCAGTTCTTC
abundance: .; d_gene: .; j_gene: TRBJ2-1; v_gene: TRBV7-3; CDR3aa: CASSSGGYNEQFF; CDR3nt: TGTGCCAGCAGCTCCGGGGGATACAATGAGCAGTTCTTC
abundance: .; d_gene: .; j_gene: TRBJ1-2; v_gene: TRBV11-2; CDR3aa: CASSLNLGGSYGYTF; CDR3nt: TGTGCCAGCAGTCTTAATCTCGGGGGGAGCTATGGCTACACCTTC
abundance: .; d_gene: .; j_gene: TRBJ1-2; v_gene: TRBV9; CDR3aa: CASSEQGVYGYTF; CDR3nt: TGTGCCAGCAGCGAGCAGGGAGTCTATGGCTACACCTTC
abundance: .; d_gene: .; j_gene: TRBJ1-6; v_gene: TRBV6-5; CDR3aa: CASRGGQTYNSPLHF; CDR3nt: TGTGCCAGCAGGGGGGGCCAAACCTATAATTCACCCCTCCACTTT
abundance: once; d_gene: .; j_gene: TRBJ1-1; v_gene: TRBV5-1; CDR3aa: CASSLDVGYTEAFF; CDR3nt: TGCGCCAGCAGCTTGGATGTAGGGTACACTGAAGCTTTCTTT
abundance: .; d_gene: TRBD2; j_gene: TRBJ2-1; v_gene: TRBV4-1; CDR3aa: CASSHPGLAADEQFF; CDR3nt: TGCGCCAGCAGCCACCCGGGACTAGCAGCCGATGAGCAGTTCTTC
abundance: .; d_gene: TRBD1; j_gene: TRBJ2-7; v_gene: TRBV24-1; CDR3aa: CAATGRDRVDEQYF; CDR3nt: TGTGCCGCCACCGGAAGGGACAGGGTCGACGAGCAGTACTTC
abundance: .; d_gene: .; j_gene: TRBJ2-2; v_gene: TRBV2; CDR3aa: CASSRTLNTGELFF; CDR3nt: TGTGCCAGCAGTAGGACTCTAAACACCGGGGAGCTGTTTTTT
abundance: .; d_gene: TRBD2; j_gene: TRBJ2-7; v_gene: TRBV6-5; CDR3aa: CASSRGDYHEQYF; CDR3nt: TGTGCCAGCAGTCGGGGGGACTACCACGAGCAGTACTTC
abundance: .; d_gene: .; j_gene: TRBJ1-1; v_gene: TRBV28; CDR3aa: CASRDGNTEAFF; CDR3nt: TGTGCCAGCAGGGACGGAAACACTGAAGCTTTCTTT
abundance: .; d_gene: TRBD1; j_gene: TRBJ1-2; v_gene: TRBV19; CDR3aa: CASSIEDRGNYGYTF; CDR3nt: TGTGCCAGTAGTATAGAAGACAGGGGGAACTATGGCTACACCTTC
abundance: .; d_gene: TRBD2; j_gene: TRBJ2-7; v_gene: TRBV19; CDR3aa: CASSRGIGGREGYEQYF; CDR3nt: TGTGCCAGTTCGCGGGGGATCGGCGGAAGAGAAGGCTACGAGCAGTACTTC
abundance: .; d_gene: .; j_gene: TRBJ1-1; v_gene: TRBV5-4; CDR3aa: CASSSTGSYNTEAFF; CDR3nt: TGTGCCAGCAGCTCAACAGGGAGTTATAACACTGAAGCTTTCTTT
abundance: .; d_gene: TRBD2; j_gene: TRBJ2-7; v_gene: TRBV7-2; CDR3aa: CATSGGLREQYF; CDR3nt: TGTGCGACTAGCGGGGGACTGAGGGAGCAGTACTTC
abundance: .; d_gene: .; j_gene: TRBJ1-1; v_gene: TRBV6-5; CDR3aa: CASSYQGPTEAFF; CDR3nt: TGTGCCAGCAGTTACCAGGGTCCCACTGAAGCTTTCTTT
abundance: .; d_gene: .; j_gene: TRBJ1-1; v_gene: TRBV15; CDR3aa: CATSQTANTEAFF; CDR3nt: TGTGCCACCAGTCAGACAGCGAACACTGAAGCTTTCTTT
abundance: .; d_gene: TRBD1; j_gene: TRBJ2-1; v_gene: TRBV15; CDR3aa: CATSRPYRGEQFF; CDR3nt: TGTGCCACCAGCAGACCTTACAGGGGTGAGCAGTTCTTC
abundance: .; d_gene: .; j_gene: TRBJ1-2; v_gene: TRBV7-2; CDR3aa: CASSLDSNSGYTF; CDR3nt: TGTGCCAGCAGCTTAGACTCCAACTCTGGCTACACCTTC
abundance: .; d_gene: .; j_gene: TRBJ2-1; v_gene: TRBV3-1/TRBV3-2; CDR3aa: CASSQAYIMGHNEQFF; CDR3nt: TGTGCCAGCAGCCAAGCGTACATAATGGGGCACAATGAGCAGTTCTTC
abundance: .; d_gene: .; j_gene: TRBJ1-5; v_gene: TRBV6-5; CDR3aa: CASRTVVDQPQHF; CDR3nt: TGTGCCAGCAGGACAGTAGTGGATCAGCCCCAGCATTTT
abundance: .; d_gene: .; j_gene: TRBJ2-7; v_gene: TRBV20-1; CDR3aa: CSARDQPEQYF; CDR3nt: TGCAGTGCTAGAGATCAGCCCGAGCAGTACTTC
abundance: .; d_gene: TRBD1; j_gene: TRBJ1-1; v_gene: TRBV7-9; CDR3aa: CASSLRTGGNTEAFF; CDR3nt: TGTGCCAGCAGCTTAAGAACAGGGGGGAACACTGAAGCTTTCTTT
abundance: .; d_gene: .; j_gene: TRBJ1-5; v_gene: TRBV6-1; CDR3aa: CASSELSNQPQHF; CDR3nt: TGTGCCAGCAGTGAATTGAGCAATCAGCCCCAGCATTTT
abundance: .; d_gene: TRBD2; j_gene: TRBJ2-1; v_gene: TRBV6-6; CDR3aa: CASSYSGTTYNEQFF; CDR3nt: TGTGCCAGCAGTTACTCGGGGACTACCTACAATGAGCAGTTCTTC
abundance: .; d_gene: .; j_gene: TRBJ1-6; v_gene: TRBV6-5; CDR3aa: CASSIPTVLGPLHF; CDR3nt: TGTGCCAGCAGTATACCGACAGTATTAGGTCCCCTCCACTTT
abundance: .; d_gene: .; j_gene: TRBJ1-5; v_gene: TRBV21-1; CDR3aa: CASSKSRGGGIANQPQHF; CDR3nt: TGTGCCAGCAGCAAATCCCGGGGGGGTGGGATAGCAAATCAGCCCCAGCATTTT
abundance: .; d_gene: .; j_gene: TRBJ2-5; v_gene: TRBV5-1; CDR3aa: CASKRRAGLGETQYF; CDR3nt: TGCGCCAGCAAAAGACGGGCGGGGCTTGGGGAGACCCAGTACTTC
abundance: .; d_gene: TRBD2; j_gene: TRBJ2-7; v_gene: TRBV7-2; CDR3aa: CASSLAAGGSYEQYF; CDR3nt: TGTGCCAGCAGCTTAGCCGCGGGGGGGAGCTACGAGCAGTACTTC
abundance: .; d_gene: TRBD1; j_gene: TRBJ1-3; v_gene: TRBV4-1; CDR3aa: CASSQNPTGSGNTIYF; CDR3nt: TGCGCCAGCAGCCAGAATCCGACAGGGTCGGGAAACACCATATATTTT
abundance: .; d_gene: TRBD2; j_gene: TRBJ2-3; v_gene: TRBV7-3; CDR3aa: CASSQRGGTQYF; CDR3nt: TGTGCCAGCAGCCAACGGGGGGGTACGCAGTATTTT
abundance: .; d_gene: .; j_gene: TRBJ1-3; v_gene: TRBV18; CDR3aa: CASSSQGTGNTIYF; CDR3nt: TGTGCCAGCTCATCACAGGGTACTGGAAACACCATATATTTT
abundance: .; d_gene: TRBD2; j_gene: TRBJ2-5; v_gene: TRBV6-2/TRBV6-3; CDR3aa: CASSWGGGRPIQETQYF; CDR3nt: TGTGCCAGCAGTTGGGGCGGGGGGCGGCCGATCCAAGAGACCCAGTACTTC
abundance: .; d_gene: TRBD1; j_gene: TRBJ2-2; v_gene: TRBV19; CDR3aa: CASSNNRDRGAFSSGELFF; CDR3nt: TGTGCCAGTAGTAACAACCGGGACAGGGGCGCTTTTTCTTCTGGGGAGCTGTTTTTT
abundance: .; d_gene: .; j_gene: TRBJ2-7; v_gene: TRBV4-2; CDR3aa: CASSPRSGTPFYEQYF; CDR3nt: TGTGCCAGCAGCCCCCGATCCGGGACACCGTTCTACGAGCAGTACTTC
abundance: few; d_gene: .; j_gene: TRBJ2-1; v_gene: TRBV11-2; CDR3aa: CASSLIKPHNEQFF; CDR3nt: TGTGCCAGCAGCTTAATTAAGCCCCACAATGAGCAGTTCTTC
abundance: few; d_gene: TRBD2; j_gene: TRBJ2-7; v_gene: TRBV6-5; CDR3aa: CASNKPGGEQYF; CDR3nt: TGTGCCAGCAACAAACCGGGGGGCGAGCAGTACTTC
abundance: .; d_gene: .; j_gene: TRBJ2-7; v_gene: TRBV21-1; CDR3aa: CASHSTGTYEQYF; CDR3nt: TGTGCCAGCCACTCCACAGGAACCTACGAGCAGTACTTC
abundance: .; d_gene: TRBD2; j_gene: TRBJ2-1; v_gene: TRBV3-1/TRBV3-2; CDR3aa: CASSHRTTSGQILGNEQFF; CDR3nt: TGTGCCAGCAGCCATCGAACAACTAGCGGACAAATATTGGGTAATGAGCAGTTCTTC
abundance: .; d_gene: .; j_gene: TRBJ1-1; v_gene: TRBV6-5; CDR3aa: CASRQRGTVNTEAFF; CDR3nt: TGTGCCAGCAGACAGAGGGGGACGGTGAACACTGAAGCTTTCTTT
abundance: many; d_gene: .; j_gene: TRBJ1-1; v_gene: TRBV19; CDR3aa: CASSIGANTEAFF; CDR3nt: TGTGCCAGTAGTATTGGGGCGAACACTGAAGCTTTCTTT
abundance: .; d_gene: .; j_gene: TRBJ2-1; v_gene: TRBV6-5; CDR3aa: CASRSGASYNEQFF; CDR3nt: TGTGCCAGCAGATCAGGGGCCTCCTACAATGAGCAGTTCTTC